The source of this T cell receptor (beta chain) is a study of CD8 T cells in Susac syndrome. Study-level information: When blood was collected, patients with Susac syndrome were therapy-naive, were taking corticosteroids, or were receiving intravenous immunoglobulin alone.

After extraction with the RNeasy kit, roughly 0.5 to 1 ug of the RNA was reverse transcribed using random hexamers. A single record per CDR3 protein comes from TCRdb applying MiXCR to the immunoSEQ multiplex PCR reads. Among approximately 74,000 distinct CDR3 sequences, approximately 95% were seen once, and the ten largest hold under 1%. CDR1 is MDHEN, CDR2 SYDVKM, per germline. CDR3 length equals 11 residues. V was pared by 3 bases and J by 1 base, with 1 base between. Only a few counts were recorded for this clonotype. This TCR was sampled from a human donor with Susac syndrome. The material sequenced was CD8+ T cells from PBMCs. The genes are TRBV28 and TRBJ2-7; D call uncertain. The CDR3 nucleotides read TGTGCCAGCAGTTTTTCCTACGAGCAGTACTTC. Translating gives CASSFSYEQYF.